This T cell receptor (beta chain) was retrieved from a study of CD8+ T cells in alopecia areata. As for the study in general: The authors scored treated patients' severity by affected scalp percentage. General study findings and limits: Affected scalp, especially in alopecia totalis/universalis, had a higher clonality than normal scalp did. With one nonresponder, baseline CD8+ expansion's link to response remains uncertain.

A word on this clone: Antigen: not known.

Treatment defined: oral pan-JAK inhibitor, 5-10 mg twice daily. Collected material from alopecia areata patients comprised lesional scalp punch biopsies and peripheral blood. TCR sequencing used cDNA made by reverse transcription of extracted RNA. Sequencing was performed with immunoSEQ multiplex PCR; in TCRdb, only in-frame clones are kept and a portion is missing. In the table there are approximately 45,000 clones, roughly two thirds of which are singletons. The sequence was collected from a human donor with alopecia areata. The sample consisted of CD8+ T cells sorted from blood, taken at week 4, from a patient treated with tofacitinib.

CDR3 loop: CASSFGRGYYEQYF. DNA of the CDR3: TGTGCCAGCAGCTTCGGGCGGGGGTACTACGAGCAGTACTTC. The rearrangement uses TRBV7-8 and TRBJ2-7, with 7 bases aligning to TRBD2. The CDR3 length is 14 residues. The V gene end was trimmed by 3 bases and the J gene end by 3 bases; junction bases not matched to a gene: 5. Germline CDR1 SGHVS, CDR2 FQNEAQ. Based on the CDR3 plus reference TRBV7-8 and TRBJ2-7, the full variable domain is GAGVSQSPRYKVAKRGQDVALRCDPISGHVSLFWYQQALGQGPEFLTYFQNEAQLDKSGLPSDRFFAERPEGSVSTLKIQRTQQEDSAVYLCASSFGRGYYEQYFGPGTRLTVT.